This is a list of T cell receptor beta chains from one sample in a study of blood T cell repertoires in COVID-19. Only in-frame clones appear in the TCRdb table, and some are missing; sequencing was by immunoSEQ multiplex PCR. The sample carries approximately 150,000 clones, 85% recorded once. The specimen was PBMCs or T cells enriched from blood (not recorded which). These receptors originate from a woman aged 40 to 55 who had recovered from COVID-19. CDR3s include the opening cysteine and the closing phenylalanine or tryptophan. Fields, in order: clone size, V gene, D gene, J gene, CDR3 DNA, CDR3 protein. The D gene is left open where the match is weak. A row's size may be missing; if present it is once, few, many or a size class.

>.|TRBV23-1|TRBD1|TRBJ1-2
TGCGCCAGCAGTCCGATCTCAGGGGGCAGGGGGTATGGCTACACCTTC
CASSPISGGRGYGYTF
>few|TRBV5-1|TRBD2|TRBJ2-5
TGCGCCAGCAGCTTTAATAGCGGGGGAGAGACCCAGTACTTC
CASSFNSGGETQYF
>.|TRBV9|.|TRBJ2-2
TGTGCCAGCAGCGTATCCAGGTTCGCGAACACCGGGGAGCTGTTTTTT
CASSVSRFANTGELFF
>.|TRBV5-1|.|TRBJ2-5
TGCGCCAGCAGCCCGGGGGGGACAGAAGAGACCCAGTACTTC
CASSPGGTEETQYF
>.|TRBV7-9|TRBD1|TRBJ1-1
TGTGCCAGCAGCTTGACAGGGTCCAACACTGAAGCTTTCTTT
CASSLTGSNTEAFF
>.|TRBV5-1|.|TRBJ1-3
TGCGCCAGCACATTGGACAGTTTCCCCTCTGGAAACACCATATATTTT
CASTLDSFPSGNTIYF
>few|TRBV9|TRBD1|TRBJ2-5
TGTGCCAGCAGCGTAGAGGGGACAGGGGTCGAGACCCAGTACTTC
CASSVEGTGVETQYF
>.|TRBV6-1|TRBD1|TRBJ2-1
TGTGCCAGCAGTGCGGGACAGAGATACAATGAGCAGTTCTTC
CASSAGQRYNEQFF
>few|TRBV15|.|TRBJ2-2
TGTGCCACCAGCAGAGAGATCAGGGCCGGGGAGCTGTTTTTT
CATSREIRAGELFF
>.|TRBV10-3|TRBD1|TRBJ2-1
TGTGCCATCTCGGGCCGGGGCGGGACAGGAGCCTACAATGAGCAGTTCTTC
CAISGRGGTGAYNEQFF
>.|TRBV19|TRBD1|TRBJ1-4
TGTGCCAGTAGTCTACTAGCGGGACAGGGGGATGAAAAACTGTTTTTT
CASSLLAGQGDEKLFF
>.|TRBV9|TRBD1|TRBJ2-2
TGTGCCAGCAGCCCCCCGACAGGGGGCACCGGGGAGCTGTTTTTT
CASSPPTGGTGELFF
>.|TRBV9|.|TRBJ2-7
TGTGCCAGCAGCGTAGGCCAGGCGCCCACCTACGAGCAGTACTTC
CASSVGQAPTYEQYF
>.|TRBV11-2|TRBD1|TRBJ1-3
TGTGCCAGCAGCCCGCATTCGGACAGGGCTACCTCTGGAAACACCATATATTTT
CASSPHSDRATSGNTIYF
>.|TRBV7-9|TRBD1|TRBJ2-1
TGTGCCACGACCCGGCAGGGGGTAATAGATGAGCAGTTCTTC
CATTRQGVIDEQFF
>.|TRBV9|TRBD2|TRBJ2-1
TGTGCCAGCAGCGTAGAGCGGGAGGGCCCCTACAATGAGCAGTTCTTC
CASSVEREGPYNEQFF
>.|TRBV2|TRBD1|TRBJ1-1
TGTGCCAGCACTCAACAGGGGGGGCACACTGAAGCTTTCTTT
CASTQQGGHTEAFF
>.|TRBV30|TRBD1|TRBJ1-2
TGTGCCTGGACCGGGACAGCCTATGGCTACACCTTC
CAWTGTAYGYTF
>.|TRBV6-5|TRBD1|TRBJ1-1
TGTGCCAGCAGACAAGGACAGGGGGATAACACTGAAGCTTTCTTT
CASRQGQGDNTEAFF
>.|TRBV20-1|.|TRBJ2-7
TGCAGTGCTAGAGATCGGGGGAAAGTGGGGTTC
CSARDRGKVGF
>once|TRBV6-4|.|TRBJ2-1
TGTGCCAGCAGAGAGAGGGACACCGCCGTGACGTTCTTC
CASRERDTAVTFF
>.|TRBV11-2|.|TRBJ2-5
TGTGCCAGCAGCTTATCAGAGGGGACCCAGTACTTC
CASSLSEGTQYF
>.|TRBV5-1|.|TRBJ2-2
TGCGCCAGCAGCTTTCGAAGCGGGCGGAACACCGGGGAGCTGTTTTTT
CASSFRSGRNTGELFF
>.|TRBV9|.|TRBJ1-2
TGTGCCAGCAGCGTAGGGCCCACAGTGGGGCCCTATGGCTACACCTTC
CASSVGPTVGPYGYTF
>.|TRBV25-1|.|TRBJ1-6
TGTGCCAGCAGTGAATCACAGGGCTTTGGTTCACCCCTCCACTTT
CASSESQGFGSPLHF